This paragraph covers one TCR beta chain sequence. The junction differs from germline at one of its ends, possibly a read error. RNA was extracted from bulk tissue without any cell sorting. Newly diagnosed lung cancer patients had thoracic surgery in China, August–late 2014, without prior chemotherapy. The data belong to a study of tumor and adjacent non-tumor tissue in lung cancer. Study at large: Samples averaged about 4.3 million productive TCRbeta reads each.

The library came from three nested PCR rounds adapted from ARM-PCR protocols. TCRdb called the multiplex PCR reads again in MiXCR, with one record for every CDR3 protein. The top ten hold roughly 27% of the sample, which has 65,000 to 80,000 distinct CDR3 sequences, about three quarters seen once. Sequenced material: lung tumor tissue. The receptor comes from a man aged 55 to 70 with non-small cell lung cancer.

CDR3 bases: TGTGCCATCAGTCAGTGGACTAGCGGCACATATACGCAATATTTT. Protein product: CAISQWTSGTYTQYF. The J gene is TRBJ2-3, the V gene TRBV10-3; TRBD2 aligns across 10 bases. Germline V CDR1 and CDR2: ENHRY, SYGVKD. The CDR3 has 15 residues.